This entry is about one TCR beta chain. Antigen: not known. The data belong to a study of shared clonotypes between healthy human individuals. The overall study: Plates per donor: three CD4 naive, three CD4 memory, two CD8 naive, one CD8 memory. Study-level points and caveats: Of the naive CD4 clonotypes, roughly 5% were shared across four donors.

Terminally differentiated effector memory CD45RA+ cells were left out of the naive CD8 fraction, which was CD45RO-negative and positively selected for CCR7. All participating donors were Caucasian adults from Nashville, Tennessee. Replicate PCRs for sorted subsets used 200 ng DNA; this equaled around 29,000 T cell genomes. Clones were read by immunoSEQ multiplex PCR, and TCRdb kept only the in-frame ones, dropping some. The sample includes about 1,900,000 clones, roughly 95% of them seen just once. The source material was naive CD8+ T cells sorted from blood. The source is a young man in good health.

The CDR3 bases are TGCGCCAGTCGGGACAACATCTCCTACGAGCAGTACTTC. Amino acid sequence: CASRDNISYEQYF. The chain links TRBV5-1 to TRBJ2-7; D might be TRBD1 (6 bases). V was clipped by 8 bases and J by 0 bases, with 12 bases between them. Per the germline V gene, CDR1 is SGHRS and CDR2 is YFSETQ. The CDR3 loop spans 13 amino acids.